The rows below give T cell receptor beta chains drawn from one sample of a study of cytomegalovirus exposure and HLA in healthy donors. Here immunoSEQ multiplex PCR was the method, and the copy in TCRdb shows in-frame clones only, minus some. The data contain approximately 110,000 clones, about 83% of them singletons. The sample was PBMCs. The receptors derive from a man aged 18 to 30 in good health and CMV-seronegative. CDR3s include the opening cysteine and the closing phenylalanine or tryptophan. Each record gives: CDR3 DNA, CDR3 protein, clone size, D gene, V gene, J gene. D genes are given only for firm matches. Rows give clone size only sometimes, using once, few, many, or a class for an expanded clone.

TGTGCCAGCAGTTTGAGCCATGAGCAGTTCTTC,CASSLSHEQFF,few,.,TRBV27,TRBJ2-1
TGTGCCAGTAGTATAGGCCAGGGCGGCTCTGGAAACACCATATATTTT,CASSIGQGGSGNTIYF,.,.,TRBV19,TRBJ1-3
TGTGCCAGCAGTCGGTCGGGGACAGGCCCATCTTACGAGCAGTACTTC,CASSRSGTGPSYEQYF,.,TRBD1,TRBV11-1,TRBJ2-7
TGTGCCAGCAGTTACGCCGAGGGACTAGCGGGAGGGATGTTCTTC,CASSYAEGLAGGMFF,few,TRBD2,TRBV6-5,TRBJ2-1
TGTGCCAGCAGCCTGAATCTAGCGGGAGTCGAGCAGTACTTC,CASSLNLAGVEQYF,.,TRBD2,TRBV4-1,TRBJ2-7
TGTGCCAGCCGAGTATCGCCCGGGACTAGCGGATACAATGAGCAGTTCTTC,CASRVSPGTSGYNEQFF,.,TRBD2,TRBV2,TRBJ2-1
TGTGCCAGCACCCTCCTAGGGCGGGAGTTTAACGAGCAGTACTTC,CASTLLGREFNEQYF,.,TRBD2,TRBV7-9,TRBJ2-7
TGTGCCAGCAGCCCCCCTTCAGCCAAAAACATTCAGTACTTC,CASSPPSAKNIQYF,.,.,TRBV28,TRBJ2-4
TGTGCCACCAGCTCGCAGTGGCAGGGCTATGGCTACACCTTC,CATSSQWQGYGYTF,once,.,TRBV15,TRBJ1-2
TGTGCCAGCAGCTTAGCTGTCGGCACTGAAGCTTTCTTT,CASSLAVGTEAFF,few,.,TRBV7-9,TRBJ1-1
TGTGCCAGCAGTGAAGGAAGGACATTGGGTGAAAAACTGTTTTTT,CASSEGRTLGEKLFF,.,.,TRBV25-1,TRBJ1-4
TGTGCCAGCAGTGACCCTACAGGCTCGAACACCGGGGAGCTGTTTTTT,CASSDPTGSNTGELFF,.,.,TRBV6-4,TRBJ2-2
TGTGCCAGCACGGGGACTACGCGCTCCTACGAGCAGTACTTC,CASTGTTRSYEQYF,.,TRBD2,TRBV7-2,TRBJ2-7
TGTGCCAGCTCACCAGGGACAGGGACGACAGAGACCCAGTACTTC,CASSPGTGTTETQYF,few,TRBD1,TRBV18,TRBJ2-5
TGTGCCAGCGGCGAGACAGGGGCTGGAAACACCATATATTTT,CASGETGAGNTIYF,.,TRBD1,TRBV9,TRBJ1-3
TGTGCCAGCAGCCCAGACAGACACGAGCAGTACTTC,CASSPDRHEQYF,few,.,TRBV13,TRBJ2-7
TGTGCCAGCAGTTCACGTCCGGGATTGAACGAGCAGTACTTC,CASSSRPGLNEQYF,.,.,TRBV6-6,TRBJ2-7
TGTGCCACCAGCAGGACCCGGACTAACACTGAAGCTTTCTTT,CATSRTRTNTEAFF,.,.,TRBV15,TRBJ1-1
TGTGCCAGCATTTTCGGGACAGGGGCAGATACGCAGTATTTT,CASIFGTGADTQYF,.,TRBD1,TRBV6-1,TRBJ2-3
TGTGCCAGCAGTGAGGCTAGAGGGAGCACAGATACGCAGTATTTT,CASSEARGSTDTQYF,few,.,TRBV6-4,TRBJ2-3
TGTGCCAGCACTAGATCTAGCTTCCCCGGGGAGCTGTTTTTT,CASTRSSFPGELFF,.,.,TRBV6-1,TRBJ2-2
TGTGCCAGCAGCACCAGCGGGAGAGCCTACTACGAGCAGTACTTC,CASSTSGRAYYEQYF,once,TRBD2,TRBV5-8,TRBJ2-7
TGTGCCAGCACCTTTCCGGGGGGCGGGGAGCAGTACTTC,CASTFPGGGEQYF,.,.,TRBV5-4,TRBJ2-7
TGTGCCAGCAGCTTGTCCCAGAACACTGAAGCTTTCTTT,CASSLSQNTEAFF,.,.,TRBV11-2,TRBJ1-1
TGTGCCAGCAGAGGTGGGCGACATAGCAATCAGCCCCAGCATTTT,CASRGGRHSNQPQHF,few,.,TRBV28,TRBJ1-5
TGCGCCAGCAGCTGGGGGGGAGGCACAGATACGCAGTATTTT,CASSWGGGTDTQYF,.,TRBD2,TRBV5-1,TRBJ2-3
TGTGCCATCAGTGAGTCGATGACTGGTGGAGAGACCCAGTACTTC,CAISESMTGGETQYF,.,.,TRBV10-3,TRBJ2-5
TGTGCCAGCAGTGATCGCAGGGGGCCCATCATGGCTTTCTTT,CASSDRRGPIMAFF,.,TRBD1,TRBV6-1,TRBJ1-1
TGCGCCAGCAGTGAGTTCCGACAGGGCGTTACGAACACTGAAGCTTTCTTT,CASSEFRQGVTNTEAFF,few,TRBD1,TRBV10-2,TRBJ1-1
TGTGCCAGCAGCTTGGACACTAGCGGGAGGATGAACGAGCAGTACTTC,CASSLDTSGRMNEQYF,.,TRBD2,TRBV7-3,TRBJ2-7
TGTGCCAGCAGTTTAAACAGCCAGCCCCAGCATTTT,CASSLNSQPQHF,.,.,TRBV28,TRBJ1-5
TGTGCCAGCAGCTTAGCCGAGAGGAGGGGTGGGGTCTATGGCTACACCTTC,CASSLAERRGGVYGYTF,.,.,TRBV7-8,TRBJ1-2
TGTGCCAGCAAGGGGTACGGCTACACCTTC,CASKGYGYTF,.,.,TRBV6-6,TRBJ1-2
TGTGCCAGCAGCCCAAGGTCGGGACAGAATAACTACGAGCAGTACTTC,CASSPRSGQNNYEQYF,.,TRBD1,TRBV11-3,TRBJ2-7
TGTGCCAGCAGCTTTACAGGAGGGACCGGGGAGCTGTTTTTT,CASSFTGGTGELFF,.,.,TRBV7-2,TRBJ2-2
TGTGCCAGCAGCTTAGGCGTTGAGGCGGGAGGGCCCCACGAGCAGTACTTC,CASSLGVEAGGPHEQYF,.,TRBD2,TRBV13,TRBJ2-7
TGCGCCAGCAGCCAAGACGGAGCCTACGAGCAGTACTTC,CASSQDGAYEQYF,.,.,TRBV4-3,TRBJ2-7
TGTGCCAGTAGTCTCTCCGGGACTAGCGGTAGGCAGTACTTC,CASSLSGTSGRQYF,.,TRBD2,TRBV19,TRBJ2-7
TGTGCCAGCAGCCCAACCATGCTCGGTGAGCAGTTCTTC,CASSPTMLGEQFF,.,.,TRBV14,TRBJ2-1
TGTGCCAGCAGCGTAAACAGGGAATTCTATCAGCCCCAGCATTTT,CASSVNREFYQPQHF,.,.,TRBV5-1,TRBJ1-5
TGCGCCAGCAGCCAGGGGACGGGAGGGAGCTCCTACAATGAGCAGTTCTTC,CASSQGTGGSSYNEQFF,.,TRBD2,TRBV4-3,TRBJ2-1
TGTGCCAGCAGTGAACGCGGGAGCTCCTACGAGCAGTACTTC,CASSERGSSYEQYF,.,TRBD2,TRBV25-1,TRBJ2-7
TGTGCCAGCAACGTAGGGGGGGTGACTAATGAAAAACTGTTTTTT,CASNVGGVTNEKLFF,.,.,TRBV28,TRBJ1-4
TGTGCCAGTACCAGGACAGTCGGGCTTAGCAATCAGCCCCAGCATTTT,CASTRTVGLSNQPQHF,.,.,TRBV19,TRBJ1-5
TGCAGCGTAAGGATGGGGCAAGAGACCCAGTACTTC,CSVRMGQETQYF,.,.,TRBV29-1,TRBJ2-5
TGTGCCAGTAGTACTCGCCAGGGAGGGAAGTCCGGGGAGCTGTTTTTT,CASSTRQGGKSGELFF,.,TRBD2,TRBV19,TRBJ2-2
TGTGCCATTTCTAGCGGCCAAGAGACCCAGTACTTC,CAISSGQETQYF,.,TRBD2,TRBV10-3,TRBJ2-5
TGTGCCAGCACCGACGGACAGACGAACACTGAAGCTTTCTTT,CASTDGQTNTEAFF,.,.,TRBV6-5,TRBJ1-1
TGCAGCGTCAGTCAGGATACGCAGTATTTT,CSVSQDTQYF,.,.,TRBV29-1,TRBJ2-3
TGTGCCAGCAGCTTAAGTGGGAGTGCCTACACCTTC,CASSLSGSAYTF,.,.,TRBV7-2,TRBJ1-2